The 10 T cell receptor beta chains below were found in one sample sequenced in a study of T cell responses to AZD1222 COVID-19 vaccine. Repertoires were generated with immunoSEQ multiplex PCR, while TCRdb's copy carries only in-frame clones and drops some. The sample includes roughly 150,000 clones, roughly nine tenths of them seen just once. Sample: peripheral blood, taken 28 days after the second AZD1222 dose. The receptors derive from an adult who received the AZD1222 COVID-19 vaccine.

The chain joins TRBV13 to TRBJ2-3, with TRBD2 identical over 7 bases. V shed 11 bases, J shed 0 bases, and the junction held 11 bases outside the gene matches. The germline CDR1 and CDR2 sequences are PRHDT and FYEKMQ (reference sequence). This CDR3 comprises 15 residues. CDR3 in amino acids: CAGSERGTSTDTQYF. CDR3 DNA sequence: TGTGCCGGGTCCGAGCGGGGAACTAGCACAGATACGCAGTATTTT.

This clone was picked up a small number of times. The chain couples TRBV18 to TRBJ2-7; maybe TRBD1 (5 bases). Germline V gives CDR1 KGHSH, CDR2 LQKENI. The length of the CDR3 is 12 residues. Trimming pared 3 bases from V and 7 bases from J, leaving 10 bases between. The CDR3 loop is CASSPQGAEQYF. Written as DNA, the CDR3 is TGTGCCAGCTCACCCCAAGGGGCAGAGCAGTACTTC.

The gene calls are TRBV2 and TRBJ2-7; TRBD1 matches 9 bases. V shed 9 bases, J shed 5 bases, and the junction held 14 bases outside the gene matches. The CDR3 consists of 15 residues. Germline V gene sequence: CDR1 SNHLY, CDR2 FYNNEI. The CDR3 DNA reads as TGTGCCAGACAACTTCCCGGGACAGGGTACCACGAGCAGTACTTC. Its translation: CARQLPGTGYHEQYF.

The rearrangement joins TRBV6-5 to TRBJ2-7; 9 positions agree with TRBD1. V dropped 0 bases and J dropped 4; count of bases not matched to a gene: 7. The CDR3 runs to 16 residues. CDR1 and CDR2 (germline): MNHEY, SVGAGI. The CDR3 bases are TGTGCCAGCAGTTACTCTATACAGGGGGCGGATTACGAGCAGTACTTC. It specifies CASSYSIQGADYEQYF.

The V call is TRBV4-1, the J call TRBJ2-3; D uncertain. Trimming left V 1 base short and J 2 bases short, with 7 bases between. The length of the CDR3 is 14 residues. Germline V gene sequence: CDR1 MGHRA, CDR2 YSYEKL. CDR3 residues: CASSQGLNTDTQYF. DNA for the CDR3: TGCGCCAGCAGCCAAGGACTCAACACAGATACGCAGTATTTT.

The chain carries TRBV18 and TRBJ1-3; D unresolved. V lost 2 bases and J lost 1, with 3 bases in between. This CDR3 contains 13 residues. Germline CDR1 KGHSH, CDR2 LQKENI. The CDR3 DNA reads TGTGCCAGCTCACCAAAGTCTGGAAACACCATATATTTT. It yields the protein CASSPKSGNTIYF.

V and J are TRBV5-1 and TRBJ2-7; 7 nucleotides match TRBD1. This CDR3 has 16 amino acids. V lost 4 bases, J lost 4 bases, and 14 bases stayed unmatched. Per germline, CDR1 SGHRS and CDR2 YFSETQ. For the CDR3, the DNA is TGCGCCAGCAGCATTGGGGCTAAACAGGGGTCGTACGAGCAGTACTTC. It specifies CASSIGAKQGSYEQYF. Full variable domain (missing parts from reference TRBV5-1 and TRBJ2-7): KAGVTQTPRYLIKTRGQQVTLSCSPISGHRSVSWYQQTPGQGLQFLFEYFSETQRNKGNFPGRFSGRQFSNSRSEMNVSTLELGDSALYLCASSIGAKQGSYEQYFGPGTRLTVT.

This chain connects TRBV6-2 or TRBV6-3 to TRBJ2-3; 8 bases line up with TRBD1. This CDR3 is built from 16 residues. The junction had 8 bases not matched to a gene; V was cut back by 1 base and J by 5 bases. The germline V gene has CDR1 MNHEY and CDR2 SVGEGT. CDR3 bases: TGTGCCAGCAGTTACTGGGCAGGGGGCGCGGGAGATACGCAGTATTTT. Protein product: CASSYWAGGAGDTQYF.

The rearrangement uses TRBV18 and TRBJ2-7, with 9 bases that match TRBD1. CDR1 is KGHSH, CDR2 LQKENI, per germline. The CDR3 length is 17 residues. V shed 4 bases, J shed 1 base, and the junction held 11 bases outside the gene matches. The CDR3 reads CASSQLAGTGISYEQYF. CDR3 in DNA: TGTGCCAGCTCACAATTAGCCGGGACAGGGATTTCCTACGAGCAGTACTTC. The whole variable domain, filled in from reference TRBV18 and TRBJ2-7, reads NAGVMQNPRHLVRRRGQEARLRCSPMKGHSHVYWYRQLPEEGLKFMVYLQKENIIDESGMPKERFSAEFPKEGPSILRIQQVVRGDSAAYFCASSQLAGTGISYEQYFGPGTRLTVT.

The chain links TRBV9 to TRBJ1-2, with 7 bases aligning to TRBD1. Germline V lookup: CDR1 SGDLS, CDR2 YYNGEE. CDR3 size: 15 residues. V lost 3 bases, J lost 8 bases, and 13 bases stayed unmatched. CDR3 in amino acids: CASSAPAGGQGGYTF. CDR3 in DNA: TGTGCCAGCAGCGCCCCCGCAGGGGGGCAGGGAGGCTACACCTTC. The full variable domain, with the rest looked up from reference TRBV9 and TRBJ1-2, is DSGVTQTPKHLITATGQRVTLRCSPRSGDLSVYWYQQSLDQGLQFLIQYYNGEERAKGNILERFSAQQFPDLHSELNLSSLELGDSALYFCASSAPAGGQGGYTFGSGTRLTVV.